The present T cell receptor beta chain was sequenced within a study of blood T cell repertoires in COVID-19. Across the whole study: Samples of COVID-19 (acute and convalescent) were obtained from the United States, Italy and Spain. PBMCs, B-cell-depleted T cells, or T cells were the source of the cDNA or gDNA that made up the material.

As originally analysed: It was from reference gene primer amplification that nucleated cell counts were estimated. Method: immunoSEQ multiplex PCR; TCRdb's copy keeps in-frame clones and lacks some. V and J calls and clone size are as listed in that table; D and trimming were resolved from the DNA. The sample has about 180,000 clones; about nine tenths are singletons. The clonotype originates from a woman between 50 and 59 years old with acute or convalescent COVID-19. The source material was peripheral blood.

In DNA, the CDR3 is TGTGCCAGCAGTGAGCTAGTGGGCGGGGAGCTGTTTTTT. Protein sequence: CASSELVGGELFF. The chain links TRBV2 to TRBJ2-2; D unclear. Trimming took off 3 bases at V and 7 bases at J, with 9 bases between the two ends. The CDR3 extends over 13 amino acids. Germline values: CDR1 SNHLY, CDR2 FYNNEI. The full variable domain, completed using reference TRBV2 and TRBJ2-2, is EPEVTQTPSHQVTQMGQEVILRCVPISNHLYFYWYRQILGQKVEFLVSFYNNEISEKSEIFDDQFSVERPDGSNFTLKIRSTKLEDSAMYFCASSELVGGELFFGEGSRLTVL.